Sequencing of this TCR beta chain was carried out in a study of shared clonotypes between healthy human individuals. The CDR3 runs to 14 residues. Trimming took 3 bases from V and 1 from J, leaving 13 bases between them. Per the germline V gene, CDR1 is GTSNPN and CDR2 is SVGIG (reference sequence). Sequencing was performed with immunoSEQ multiplex PCR; in TCRdb, only in-frame clones are kept and a portion is missing. The table shows a few hundred thousand clones, with around 97% occurring only once. This clone was picked up one time. The receptor's source is a woman in her twenties or thirties in good health. Sequencing used naive CD4+ T cells sorted from blood. As to subset: CD45RA+ positively selected. The rearrangement joins TRBV30 to TRBJ2-7, with TRBD1 as a possible D gene (5 bases). In DNA form, the CDR3 reads TGTGCCTGGAGGGGGCCACACTCTTCCTACGAGCAGTACTTC. Translating gives CAWRGPHSSYEQYF. Variable domain in full (rest from reference TRBV30 and TRBJ2-7): SQTIHQWPATLVQPVGSPLSLECTVEGTSNPNLYWYRQAAGRGLQLLFYSVGIGQISSEVPQNLSASRPQDRQFILSSKKLLLSDSGFYLCAWRGPHSSYEQYFGPGTRLTVT.